These 17 T cell receptor beta chains came from one sample sequenced in a study of T-cell memory formation after mild COVID-19. TCRdb reprocessed the 5' RACE reads via MiXCR and lists one record per CDR3 protein. The data hold hundreds of thousands of distinct CDR3 sequences, with under 20% observed a single time. Sequenced input: PBMCs or a T cell subset sorted from them (not recorded which). The origin of the receptors is a man between 18 and 35 years old who had mild COVID-19 (a few samples of this study predate the infection). Cell type and time point are not known.

This clonotype was counted a few times. V is TRBV11-3 and J is TRBJ2-2; D gene unclear. CDR3 length: 13 residues. Deletions cut 4 bases from V and 7 bases from J, with 10 bases between. Germline values: CDR1 SGHNT, CDR2 YENEEA. In DNA, the CDR3 is TGTGCCAGCAGCTCCTGGGGTGGCGGGGAGCTGTTTTTT. It translates to CASSSWGGGELFF.

The rearrangement joins TRBV2 to TRBJ1-1; D perhaps matches TRBD1 (6 bases). The germline V gene has CDR1 SNHLY and CDR2 FYNNEI. Deletions cut 6 bases from V and 2 bases from J, with 13 bases between. This CDR3 is 14 amino acids long. The CDR3 sequence is CASRFMDSNTEAFF. The CDR3 region has the DNA TGTGCCAGCAGATTTATGGACAGCAACACTGAAGCTTTCTTT.

This clonotype was seen a few times. The chain combines TRBV7-2 with TRBJ2-7; 7 bases map to TRBD1. This CDR3 is 15 amino acids long. V gave up 3 bases and J gave up 2 bases; unmatched junction bases: 7. The germline CDR1 and CDR2 sequences are SGHTA and FQGNSA. The chain's CDR3 is CASSFTGTVPYEQYF. The CDR3 nucleotides read TGTGCCAGCAGCTTCACCGGGACAGTCCCCTACGAGCAGTACTTC.

The J gene is TRBJ2-7, the V gene TRBV4-2; TRBD2 agrees at 13 bases. CDR1 and CDR2 (germline): LGHNA, YNFKEQ. J lost 4 bases, V lost 0 bases, and 3 bases had no gene match. This CDR3 has 16 amino acids. CDR3 coding DNA: TGTGCCAGCAGCCAAGAAGGGACTAGCGGGGTATACGAGCAGTACTTC. This codes for CASSQEGTSGVYEQYF.

This clonotype occurred a few times. The V and J genes are TRBV20-1 and TRBJ2-6; D unresolved. V lost 1 base and J lost 1, with 5 bases in between. The CDR3 loop spans 14 amino acids. Germline-derived CDR1 and CDR2 are DFQATT and SNEGSKA (reference sequence). CDR3 sequence reads: CSARVISGANVLTF. In DNA, the CDR3 is TGCAGTGCTAGAGTGATATCTGGGGCCAACGTCCTGACTTTC.

This chain joins TRBV28 and TRBJ2-5; possibly TRBD1 for D (6 bases). CDR3 length: 14 amino acids. Trimming took 4 bases from V and 5 from J, leaving 14 bases between them. CDR1 and CDR2 from the germline V gene are MDHEN and SYDVKM. For the CDR3, the DNA is TGTGCCAGCAGTTCAGGGGCGGTTGGGGAGACCCAGTACTTC. It specifies CASSSGAVGETQYF.

This clonotype was seen more than once but under ten times. The chain uses TRBV4-3 and TRBJ1-3; 8 bases agree with TRBD1. The CDR3 spans 17 residues. J lost 0 bases, V lost 2 bases, and 6 bases had no gene match. Germline CDR1 LGHNA, CDR2 YSLEER. The CDR3 sequence: CASSQQHRGNSGNTIYF. The CDR3 coding sequence is TGCGCCAGCAGCCAACAACACAGGGGGAACTCTGGAAACACCATATATTTT.

This clonotype came up a few times. The V call is TRBV4-3, the J call TRBJ2-3; 8 nucleotides match TRBD1. The CDR3 loop spans 17 amino acids. CDR1 and CDR2 from the germline V gene are LGHNA and YSLEER. With 2 bases clipped from V and 0 bases from J, the junction kept 7 bases outside the gene matches. The CDR3 DNA sequence: TGCGCCAGCAGCCAACTAACCGGGACAGGAAGCACAGATACGCAGTATTTT. It yields the protein CASSQLTGTGSTDTQYF.

J is TRBJ2-7 and V is TRBV28, with D uncertain. The CDR3 totals 13 residues. V gave up 1 base and J gave up 7 bases, with 11 bases separating them. The germline V gene encodes CDR1 MDHEN and CDR2 SYDVKM. The CDR3 loop is CASSLYPDREQYV. CDR3 in DNA: TGTGCCAGCAGTTTATACCCCGACCGGGAGCAGTACGTC.

The chain uses TRBV6-2 or TRBV6-3 and TRBJ2-3; 9 bases align to TRBD1. Germline loops: CDR1 MNHEY, CDR2 SVGEGT. Trimming at V came to 6 bases and at J to 3 bases, leaving 7 bases not matched to a gene. The CDR3 loop spans 15 amino acids. CDR3 DNA sequence: TGTGCCAGCAGCTGGGACAGGGAGTATACAGATACGCAGTATTTT. Protein: CASSWDREYTDTQYF.

This clonotype was picked up many times. The genes are TRBV20-1 and TRBJ2-3, with 7 bases that match TRBD2. The CDR3 length is 10 residues. Germline CDR1 DFQATT, CDR2 SNEGSKA (reference sequence). CDR3 DNA: TGCGGGGGGGTTACAGATACGCAGTATTTT. Its protein product is CGGVTDTQYF.

This clonotype was observed many times. The rearrangement links TRBV5-1 to TRBJ1-1; 8 nucleotides match TRBD1. After removal of 0 bases from V and 7 bases from J, the junction contained 5 bases not matched to a gene. CDR3 length: 14 amino acids. Germline V gives CDR1 SGHRS, CDR2 YFSETQ. This CDR3 is CASSLAPGQGEAFF. The CDR3 nucleotides read TGCGCCAGCAGCTTGGCCCCTGGACAGGGTGAAGCTTTCTTT.

This clonotype was picked up a small number of times. The chain combines TRBV7-3 with TRBJ1-1; a possible D gene is TRBD1 (5 bases). V lost 5 bases and J 1 base, leaving 11 bases between the germline ends. The CDR3 length is 14 residues. CDR1 and CDR2 (germline): SGHTA, FQGTGA. CDR3 region: CASSAGLGNTEAFF. The CDR3 nucleotides are TGTGCCAGCAGCGCAGGGTTGGGGAACACTGAAGCTTTCTTT.

This sequence joins TRBV6-6 and TRBJ1-4; 8 bases are a match to TRBD1. The CDR3 is 13 residues long. Germline loops: CDR1 MNHNY, CDR2 SVGAGI (reference sequence). V lost 6 bases and J lost 6; bases outside the gene matches: 3. The CDR3 reads CASRDRGYEKLFF. The CDR3 DNA is TGTGCCAGCAGAGACAGGGGCTATGAAAAACTGTTTTTT.

CDR3 region: CASSQDVGTGGLAGANVLTF. In DNA form, the CDR3 reads TGCGCCAGCAGCCAAGATGTGGGGACAGGGGGCCTTGCTGGGGCCAACGTCCTGACTTTC. The V call is TRBV4-3, the J call TRBJ2-6; 12 bases map to TRBD1. V lost 0 bases to trimming and J lost 2 bases; unmatched junction nucleotides: 8. This CDR3 has 20 residues. Germline V gene sequence: CDR1 LGHNA, CDR2 YSLEER.

There are a few counts of this clonotype. The chain employs TRBV7-2 and TRBJ1-1, with 7 bases aligning to TRBD1. Trimming at V came to 5 bases and at J to 0 bases, leaving 9 bases not matched to a gene. Germline assignment: CDR1 SGHTA and CDR2 FQGNSA. This CDR3 is built from 16 residues. In DNA form, the CDR3 reads TGTGCCAGCAGCCGGTCTACAGGGGCCATGAACACTGAAGCTTTCTTT. Residues: CASSRSTGAMNTEAFF.

This clonotype was seen a handful of times. The rearrangement joins TRBV20-1 to TRBJ2-5; D is tentatively TRBD1 or TRBD2 (6 bases each). The CDR3 covers 13 residues. The V end lost 6 bases, the J end lost 5 bases, and 16 bases lay between the germline ends. Germline V CDR1 and CDR2: DFQATT, SNEGSKA (reference sequence). The DNA of the CDR3 is TGCAGTGCCCCGAACTCGGGGGCTGAGACCCAGTACTTC. This sequence encodes CSAPNSGAETQYF.